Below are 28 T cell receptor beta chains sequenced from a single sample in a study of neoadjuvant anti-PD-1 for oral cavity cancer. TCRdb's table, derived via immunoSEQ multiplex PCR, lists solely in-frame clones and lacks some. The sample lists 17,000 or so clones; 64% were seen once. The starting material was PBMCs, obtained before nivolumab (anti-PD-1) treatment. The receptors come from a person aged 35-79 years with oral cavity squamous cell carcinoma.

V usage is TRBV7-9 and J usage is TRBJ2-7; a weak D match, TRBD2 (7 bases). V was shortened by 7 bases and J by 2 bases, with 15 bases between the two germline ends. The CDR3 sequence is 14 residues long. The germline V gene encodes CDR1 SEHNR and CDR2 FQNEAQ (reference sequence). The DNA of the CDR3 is TGTGCCAGCACTCTAGGGGGGGGAACCTACGAGCAGTACTTC. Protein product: CASTLGGGTYEQYF. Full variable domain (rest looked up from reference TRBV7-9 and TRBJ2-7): DTGVSQNPRHKITKRGQNVTFRCDPISEHNRLYWYRQTLGQGPEFLTYFQNEAQLEKSRLLSDRFSAERPKGSFSTLEIQRTEQGDSAMYLCASTLGGGTYEQYFGPGTRLTVT.

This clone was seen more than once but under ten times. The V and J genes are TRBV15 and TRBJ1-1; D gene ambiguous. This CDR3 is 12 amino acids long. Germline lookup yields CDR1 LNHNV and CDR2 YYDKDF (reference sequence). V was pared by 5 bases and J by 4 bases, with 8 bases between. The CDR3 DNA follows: TGTGCCACCAGCGGCGACCGCACTGAAGCTTTCTTT. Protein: CATSGDRTEAFF.

The CDR3 DNA follows: TGTGCCAGCAGTAATCACCATGACAGTTCCAAGCTGTTTTTT. It translates to CASSNHHDSSKLFF. The chain recombines TRBV6-1 with TRBJ2-2; D possibly corresponds to TRBD1 (5 bases). The CDR3 is 14 residues long. Trimming stripped 5 bases from V and 12 bases from J, with 19 bases between. The germline V gene has CDR1 MNHNS and CDR2 SASEGT.

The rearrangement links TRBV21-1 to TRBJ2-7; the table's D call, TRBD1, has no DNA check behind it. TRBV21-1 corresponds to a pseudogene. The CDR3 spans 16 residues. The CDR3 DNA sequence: TGTGCCAGCAGCAAGCGAGGGGGTGAGTTCCTCTACGAGCAGTACTTC. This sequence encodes CASSKRGGEFLYEQYF.

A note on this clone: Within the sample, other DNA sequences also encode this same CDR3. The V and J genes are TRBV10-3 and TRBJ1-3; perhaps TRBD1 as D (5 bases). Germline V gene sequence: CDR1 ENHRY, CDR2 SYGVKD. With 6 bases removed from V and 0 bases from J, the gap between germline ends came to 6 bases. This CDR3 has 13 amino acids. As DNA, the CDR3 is TGTGCCATCAGAGACAGCTCTGGAAACACCATATATTTT. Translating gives CAIRDSSGNTIYF.

CDR3 bases: TGTGCCACTTCAGAGGATGGCGAGACCCAGTACTTC. This encodes CATSEDGETQYF. The V gene is TRBV10-3, the J gene TRBJ2-5; D is undetermined. Looked up from germline, CDR1 is ENHRY and CDR2 is SYGVKD. This CDR3 has 12 residues. The V end lost 10 bases, the J end lost 5 bases, and 14 bases lay between the germline ends.

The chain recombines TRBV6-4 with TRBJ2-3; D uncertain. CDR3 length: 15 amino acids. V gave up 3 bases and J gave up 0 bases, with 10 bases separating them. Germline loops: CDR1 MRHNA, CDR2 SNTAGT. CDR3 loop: CASSEAPASTDTQYF. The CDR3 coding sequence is TGTGCCAGCAGTGAGGCGCCCGCTAGCACAGATACGCAGTATTTT.

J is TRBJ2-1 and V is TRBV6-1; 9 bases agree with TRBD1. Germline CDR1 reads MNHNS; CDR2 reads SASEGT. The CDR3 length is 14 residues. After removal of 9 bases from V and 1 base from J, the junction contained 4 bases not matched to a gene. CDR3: CASAGTGSYNEQFF. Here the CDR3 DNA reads TGTGCCAGTGCCGGGACAGGGTCCTACAATGAGCAGTTCTTC.

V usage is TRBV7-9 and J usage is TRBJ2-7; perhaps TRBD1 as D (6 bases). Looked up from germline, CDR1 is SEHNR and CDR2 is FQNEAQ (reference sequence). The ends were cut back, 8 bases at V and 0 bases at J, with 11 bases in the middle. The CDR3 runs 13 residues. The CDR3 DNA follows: TGTGCCAGCGTAGACAGGAGCTCCTACGAGCAGTACTTC. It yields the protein CASVDRSSYEQYF.

The CDR3 DNA follows: TGTGCCAGCAGCTCCATCCGGGACGGCACCCAGTACTTC. This gives the protein CASSSIRDGTQYF. The chain links TRBV2 to TRBJ2-5, with D perhaps matching TRBD1 or TRBD2 (5 bases each). Germline-derived CDR1 and CDR2 are SNHLY and FYNNEI. V was clipped by 6 bases and J by 8 bases, with 16 bases between them. This CDR3 comprises 13 residues. Using reference TRBV2 and TRBJ2-5 for the parts outside the CDR3, the full variable domain is EPEVTQTPSHQVTQMGQEVILRCVPISNHLYFYWYRQILGQKVEFLVSFYNNEISEKSEIFDDQFSVERPDGSNFTLKIRSTKLEDSAMYFCASSSIRDGTQYFGPGTRLLVL.

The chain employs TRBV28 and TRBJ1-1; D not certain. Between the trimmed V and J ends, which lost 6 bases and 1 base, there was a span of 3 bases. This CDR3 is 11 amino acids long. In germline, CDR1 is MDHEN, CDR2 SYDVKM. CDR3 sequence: CASRENTEAFF. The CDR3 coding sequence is TGTGCCAGCAGGGAGAACACTGAAGCTTTCTTT.

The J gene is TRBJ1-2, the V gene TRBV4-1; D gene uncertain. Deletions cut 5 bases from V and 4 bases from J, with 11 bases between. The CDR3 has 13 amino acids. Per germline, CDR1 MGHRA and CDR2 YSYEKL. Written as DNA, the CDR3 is TGCGCCAGCAGCTGGGAAGTAAGCTATGGCTACACCTTC. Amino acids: CASSWEVSYGYTF.

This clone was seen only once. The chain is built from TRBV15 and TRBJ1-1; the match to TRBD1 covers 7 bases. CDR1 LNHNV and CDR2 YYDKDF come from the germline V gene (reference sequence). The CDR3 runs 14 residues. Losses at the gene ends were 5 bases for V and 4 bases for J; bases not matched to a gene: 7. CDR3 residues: CATSPTGRRTEAFF. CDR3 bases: TGTGCCACCAGCCCGACAGGGCGACGCACTGAAGCTTTCTTT.

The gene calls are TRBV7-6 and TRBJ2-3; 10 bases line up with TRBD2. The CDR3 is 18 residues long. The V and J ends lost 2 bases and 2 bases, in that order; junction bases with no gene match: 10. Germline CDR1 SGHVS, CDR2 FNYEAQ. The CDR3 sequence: CASSLREGSGRPTDTQYF. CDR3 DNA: TGTGCCAGCAGCTTACGGGAGGGTAGCGGGAGGCCCACAGATACGCAGTATTTT.

The CDR3 nucleotides are TGTGCCAGCAGTAGACAAGAGACCCAGTACTTC. Protein product: CASSRQETQYF. V and J are TRBV6-5 and TRBJ2-5, with D hard to call. The CDR3 has 11 residues. Germline CDR1 and CDR2: MNHEY and SVGAGI. Between the trimmed V and J ends, which lost 5 bases and 2 bases, there was a span of 3 bases.

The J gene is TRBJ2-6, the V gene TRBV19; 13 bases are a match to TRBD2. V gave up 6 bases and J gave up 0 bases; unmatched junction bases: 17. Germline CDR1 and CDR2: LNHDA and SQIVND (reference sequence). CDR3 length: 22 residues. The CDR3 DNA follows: TGTGCCAGTAGCCCGTATCCCGGGACTAGCGGGACTCCTTCCTCTGGGGCCAACGTCCTGACTTTC. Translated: CASSPYPGTSGTPSSGANVLTF.

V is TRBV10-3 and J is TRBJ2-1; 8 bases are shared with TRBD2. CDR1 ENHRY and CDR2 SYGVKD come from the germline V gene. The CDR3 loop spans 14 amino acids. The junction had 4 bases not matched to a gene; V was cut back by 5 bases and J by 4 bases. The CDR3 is CAISRRGAYNEQFF. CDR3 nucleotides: TGTGCCATCAGTAGGCGGGGGGCTTACAATGAGCAGTTCTTC.

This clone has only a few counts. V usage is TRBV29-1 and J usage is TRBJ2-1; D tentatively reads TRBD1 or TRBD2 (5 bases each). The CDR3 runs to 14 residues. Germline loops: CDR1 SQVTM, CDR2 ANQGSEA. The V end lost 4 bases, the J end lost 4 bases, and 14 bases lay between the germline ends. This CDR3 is CSVAGRGAYNEQFF. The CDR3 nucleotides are TGCAGCGTTGCAGGGAGAGGGGCGTACAATGAGCAGTTCTTC.

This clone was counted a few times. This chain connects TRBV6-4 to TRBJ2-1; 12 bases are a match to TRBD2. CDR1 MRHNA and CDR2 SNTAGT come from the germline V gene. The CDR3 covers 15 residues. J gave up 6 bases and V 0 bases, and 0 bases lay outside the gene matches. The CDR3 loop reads CASSDSTSGSNEQFF. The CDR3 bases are TGTGCCAGCAGTGACTCGACTAGCGGGAGCAATGAGCAGTTCTTC.

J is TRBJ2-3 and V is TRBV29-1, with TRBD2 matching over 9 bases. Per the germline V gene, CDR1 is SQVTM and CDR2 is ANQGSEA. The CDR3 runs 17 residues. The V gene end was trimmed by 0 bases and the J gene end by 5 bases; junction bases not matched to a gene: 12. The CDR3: CSVEDRGVAGALDTQYF. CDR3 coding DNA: TGCAGCGTTGAAGATAGGGGGGTAGCGGGAGCTCTAGATACGCAGTATTTT.

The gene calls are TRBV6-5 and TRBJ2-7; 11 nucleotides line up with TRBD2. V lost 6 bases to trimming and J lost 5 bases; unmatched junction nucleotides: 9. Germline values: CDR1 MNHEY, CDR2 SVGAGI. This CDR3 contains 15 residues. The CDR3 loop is CASRETSGSKDEQYF. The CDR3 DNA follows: TGTGCCAGCAGAGAAACTAGCGGGAGTAAGGACGAGCAGTACTTC.

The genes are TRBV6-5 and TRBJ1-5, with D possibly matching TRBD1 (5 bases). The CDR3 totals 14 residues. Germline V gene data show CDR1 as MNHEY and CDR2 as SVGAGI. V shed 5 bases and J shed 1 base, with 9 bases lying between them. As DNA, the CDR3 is TGTGCCAGCAGTGGGGGGATCAGCAATCAGCCCCAGCATTTT. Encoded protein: CASSGGISNQPQHF.

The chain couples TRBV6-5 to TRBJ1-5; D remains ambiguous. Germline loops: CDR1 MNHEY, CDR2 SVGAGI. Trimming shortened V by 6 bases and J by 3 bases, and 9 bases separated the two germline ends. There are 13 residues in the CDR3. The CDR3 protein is CASSRSYNQPQHF. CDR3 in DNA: TGTGCCAGCAGCCGTTCCTACAATCAGCCCCAGCATTTT.

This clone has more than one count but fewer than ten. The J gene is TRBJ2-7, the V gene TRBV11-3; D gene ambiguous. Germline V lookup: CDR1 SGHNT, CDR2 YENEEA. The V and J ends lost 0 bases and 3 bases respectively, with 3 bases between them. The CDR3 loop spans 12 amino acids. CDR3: CASSLDNYEQYF. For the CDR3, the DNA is TGTGCCAGCAGCTTAGATAACTACGAGCAGTACTTC.

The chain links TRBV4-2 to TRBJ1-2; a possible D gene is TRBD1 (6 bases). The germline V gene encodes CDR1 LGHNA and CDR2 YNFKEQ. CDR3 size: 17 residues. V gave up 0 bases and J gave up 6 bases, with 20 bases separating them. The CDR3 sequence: CASSQDLPTGSWNGYTF. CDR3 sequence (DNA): TGTGCCAGCAGCCAAGATCTCCCCACAGGGTCGTGGAATGGCTACACCTTC.

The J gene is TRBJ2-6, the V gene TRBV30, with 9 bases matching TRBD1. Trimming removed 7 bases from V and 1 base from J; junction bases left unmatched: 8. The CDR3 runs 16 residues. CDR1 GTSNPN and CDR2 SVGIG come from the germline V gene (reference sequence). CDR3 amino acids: CASYRDRVSGANVLTF. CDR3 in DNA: TGTGCCTCCTACCGGGACAGGGTATCTGGGGCCAACGTCCTGACTTTC.

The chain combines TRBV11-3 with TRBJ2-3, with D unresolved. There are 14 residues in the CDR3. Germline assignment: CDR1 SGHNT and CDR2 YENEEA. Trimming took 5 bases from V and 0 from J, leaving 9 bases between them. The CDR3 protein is CASSGPFSTDTQYF. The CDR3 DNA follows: TGTGCCAGCAGCGGACCGTTTAGCACAGATACGCAGTATTTT. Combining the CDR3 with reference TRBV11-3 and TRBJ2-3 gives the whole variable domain EAGVVQSPRYKIIEKKQPVAFWCNPISGHNTLYWYLQNLGQGPELLIRYENEEAVDDSQLPKDRFSAERLKGVDSTLKIQPAELGDSAVYLCASSGPFSTDTQYFGPGTRLTVL.

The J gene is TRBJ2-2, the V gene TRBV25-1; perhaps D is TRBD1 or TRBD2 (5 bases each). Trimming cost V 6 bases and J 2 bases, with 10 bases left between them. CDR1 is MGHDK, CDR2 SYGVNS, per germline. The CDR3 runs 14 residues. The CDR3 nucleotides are TGTGCCAGCAGGGGGACCGGAAACACCGGGGAGCTGTTTTTT. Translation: CASRGTGNTGELFF.